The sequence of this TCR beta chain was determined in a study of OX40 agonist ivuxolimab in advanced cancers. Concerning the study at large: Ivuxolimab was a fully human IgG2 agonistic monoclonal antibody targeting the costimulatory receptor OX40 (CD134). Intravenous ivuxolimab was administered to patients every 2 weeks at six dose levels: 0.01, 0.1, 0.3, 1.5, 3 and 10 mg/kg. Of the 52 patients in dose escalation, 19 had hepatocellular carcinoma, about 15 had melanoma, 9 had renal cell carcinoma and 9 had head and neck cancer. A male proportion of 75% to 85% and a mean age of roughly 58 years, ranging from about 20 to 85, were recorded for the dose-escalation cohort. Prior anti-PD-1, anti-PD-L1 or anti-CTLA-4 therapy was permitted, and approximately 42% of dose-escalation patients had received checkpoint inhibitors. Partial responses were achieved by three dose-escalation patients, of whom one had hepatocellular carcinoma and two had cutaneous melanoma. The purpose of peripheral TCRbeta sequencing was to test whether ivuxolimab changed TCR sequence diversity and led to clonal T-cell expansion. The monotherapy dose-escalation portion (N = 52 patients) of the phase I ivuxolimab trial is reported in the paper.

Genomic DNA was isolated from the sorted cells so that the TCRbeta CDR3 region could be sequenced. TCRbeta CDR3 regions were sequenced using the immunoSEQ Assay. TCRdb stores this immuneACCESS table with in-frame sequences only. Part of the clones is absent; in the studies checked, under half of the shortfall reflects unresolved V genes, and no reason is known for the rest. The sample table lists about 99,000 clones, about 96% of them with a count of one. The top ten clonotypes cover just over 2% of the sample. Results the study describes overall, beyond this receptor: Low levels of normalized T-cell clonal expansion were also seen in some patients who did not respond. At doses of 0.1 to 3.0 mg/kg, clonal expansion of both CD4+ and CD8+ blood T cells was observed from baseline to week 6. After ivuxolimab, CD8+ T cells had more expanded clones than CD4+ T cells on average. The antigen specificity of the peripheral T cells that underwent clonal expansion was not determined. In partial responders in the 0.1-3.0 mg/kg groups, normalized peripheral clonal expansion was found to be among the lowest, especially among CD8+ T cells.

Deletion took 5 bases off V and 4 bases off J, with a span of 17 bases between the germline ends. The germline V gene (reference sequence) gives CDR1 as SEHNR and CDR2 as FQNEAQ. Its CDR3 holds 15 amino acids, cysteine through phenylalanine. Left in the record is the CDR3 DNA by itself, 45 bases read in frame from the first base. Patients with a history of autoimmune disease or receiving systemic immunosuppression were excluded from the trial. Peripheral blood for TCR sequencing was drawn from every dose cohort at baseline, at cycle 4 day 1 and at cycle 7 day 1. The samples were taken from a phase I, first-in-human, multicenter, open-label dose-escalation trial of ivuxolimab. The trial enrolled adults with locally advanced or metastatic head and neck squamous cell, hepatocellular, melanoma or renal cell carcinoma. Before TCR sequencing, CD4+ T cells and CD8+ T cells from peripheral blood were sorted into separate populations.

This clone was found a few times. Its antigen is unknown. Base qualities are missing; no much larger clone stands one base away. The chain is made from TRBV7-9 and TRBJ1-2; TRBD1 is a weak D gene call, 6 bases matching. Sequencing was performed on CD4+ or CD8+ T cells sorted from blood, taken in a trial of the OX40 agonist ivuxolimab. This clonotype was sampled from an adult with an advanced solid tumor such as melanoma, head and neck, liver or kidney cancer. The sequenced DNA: TGTGCCAGCAGCCCCGAACTCACAGGGATCTATGGCTACACCTTC. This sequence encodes CASSPELTGIYGYTF.